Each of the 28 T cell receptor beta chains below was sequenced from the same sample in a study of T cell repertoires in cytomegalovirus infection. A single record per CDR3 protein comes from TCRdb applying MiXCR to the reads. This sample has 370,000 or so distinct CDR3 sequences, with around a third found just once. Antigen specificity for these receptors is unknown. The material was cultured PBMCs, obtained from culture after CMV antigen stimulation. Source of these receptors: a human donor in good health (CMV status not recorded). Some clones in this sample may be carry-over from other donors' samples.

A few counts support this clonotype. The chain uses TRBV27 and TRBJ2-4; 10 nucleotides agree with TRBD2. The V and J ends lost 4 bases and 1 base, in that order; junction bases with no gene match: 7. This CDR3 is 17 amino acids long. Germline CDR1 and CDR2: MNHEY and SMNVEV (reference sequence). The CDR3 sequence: CASSSPLAGVAKNIQYF. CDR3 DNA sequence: TGTGCCAGCAGTTCTCCTCTAGCGGGAGTGGCCAAAAACATTCAGTACTTC.

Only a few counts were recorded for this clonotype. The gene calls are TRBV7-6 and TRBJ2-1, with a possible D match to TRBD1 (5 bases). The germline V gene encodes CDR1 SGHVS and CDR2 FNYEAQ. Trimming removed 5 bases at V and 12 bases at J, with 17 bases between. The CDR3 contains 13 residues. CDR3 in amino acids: CASSPLWGGGQFF. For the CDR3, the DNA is TGTGCCAGCAGCCCCCTTTGGGGCGGCGGGCAGTTCTTC. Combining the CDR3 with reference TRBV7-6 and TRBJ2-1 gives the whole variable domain GAGVSQSPRYKVTKRGQDVALRCDPISGHVSLYWYRQALGQGPEFLTYFNYEAQQDKSGLPNDRFSAERPEGSISTLTIQRTEQRDSAMYRCASSPLWGGGQFFGPGTRLTVL.

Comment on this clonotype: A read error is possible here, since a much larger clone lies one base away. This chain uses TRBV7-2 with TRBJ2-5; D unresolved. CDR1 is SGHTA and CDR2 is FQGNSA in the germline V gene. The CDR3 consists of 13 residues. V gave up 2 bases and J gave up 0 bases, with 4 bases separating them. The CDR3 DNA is TGTGCCAGCAGCTTAAACAACCAAGAGACCCAGTACTTC. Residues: CASSLNNQETQYF.

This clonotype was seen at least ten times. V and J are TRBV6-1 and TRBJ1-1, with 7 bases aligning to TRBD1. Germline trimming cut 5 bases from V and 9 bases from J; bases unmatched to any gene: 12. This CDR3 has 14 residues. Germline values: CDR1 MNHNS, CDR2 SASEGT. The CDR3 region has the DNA TGTGCCAGCAGTCCACCCGGGACAGACCCAAAAGCTTTCTTT. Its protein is CASSPPGTDPKAFF.

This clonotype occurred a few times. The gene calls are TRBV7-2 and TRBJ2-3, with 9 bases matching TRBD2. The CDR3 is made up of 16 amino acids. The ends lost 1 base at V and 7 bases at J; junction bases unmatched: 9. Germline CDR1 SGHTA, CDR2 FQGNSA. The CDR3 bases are TGTGCCAGCAGCTTAGGTCCAGCGGGAGGTTCGCATACGCAGTATTTT. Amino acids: CASSLGPAGGSHTQYF.

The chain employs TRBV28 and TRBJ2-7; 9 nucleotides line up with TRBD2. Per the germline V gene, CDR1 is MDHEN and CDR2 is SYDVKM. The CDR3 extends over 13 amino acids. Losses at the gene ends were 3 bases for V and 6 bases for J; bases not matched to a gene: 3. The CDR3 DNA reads TGTGCCAGCAGTTTGCGGGGGGGGCTCGAGCAGTACTTC. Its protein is CASSLRGGLEQYF. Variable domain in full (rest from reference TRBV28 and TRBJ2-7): DVKVTQSSRYLVKRTGEKVFLECVQDMDHENMFWYRQDPGLGLRLIYFSYDVKMKEKGDIPEGYSVSREKKERFSLILESASTNQTSMYLCASSLRGGLEQYFGPGTRLTVT.

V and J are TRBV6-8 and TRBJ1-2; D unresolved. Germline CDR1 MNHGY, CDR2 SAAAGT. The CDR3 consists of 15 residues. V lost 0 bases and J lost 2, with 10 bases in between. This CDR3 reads CASSYSRPVNYGYTF. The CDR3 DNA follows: TGTGCCAGCAGTTACTCGAGGCCGGTAAACTATGGCTACACCTTC.

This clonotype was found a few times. In DNA, the CDR3 is TGTGCCAGCAGGTCAGGGTCCTACGAGCAGTACTTC. It codes for CASRSGSYEQYF. This rearrangement joins TRBV6-8 to TRBJ2-7; weak D call: TRBD1 (5 bases). V gave up 6 bases and J gave up 1 base, with 7 bases separating them. CDR3 length: 12 amino acids. The germline CDR1 and CDR2 sequences are MNHGY and SAAAGT.

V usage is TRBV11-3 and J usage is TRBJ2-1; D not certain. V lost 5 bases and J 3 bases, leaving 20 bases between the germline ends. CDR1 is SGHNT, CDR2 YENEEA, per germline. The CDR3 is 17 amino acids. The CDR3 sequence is CASSPPSDSSLYNEQFF. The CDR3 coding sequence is TGTGCCAGCAGCCCTCCCTCCGACTCAAGCCTCTACAATGAGCAGTTCTTC.

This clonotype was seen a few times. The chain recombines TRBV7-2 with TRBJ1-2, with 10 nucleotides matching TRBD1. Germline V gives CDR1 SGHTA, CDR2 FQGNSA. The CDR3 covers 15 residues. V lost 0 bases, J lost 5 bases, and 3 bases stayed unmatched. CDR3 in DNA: TGTGCCAGCAGCTTAGCCGGGACAGGGGAATATGGCTACACCTTC. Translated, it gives CASSLAGTGEYGYTF.

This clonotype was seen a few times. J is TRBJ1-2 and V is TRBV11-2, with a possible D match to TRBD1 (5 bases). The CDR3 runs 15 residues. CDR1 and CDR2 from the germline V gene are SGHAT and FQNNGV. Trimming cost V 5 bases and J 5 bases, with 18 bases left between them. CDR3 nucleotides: TGTGCCAGCAGCCGCCAAGTGACAGTCGATTATGGCTACACCTTC. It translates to CASSRQVTVDYGYTF.

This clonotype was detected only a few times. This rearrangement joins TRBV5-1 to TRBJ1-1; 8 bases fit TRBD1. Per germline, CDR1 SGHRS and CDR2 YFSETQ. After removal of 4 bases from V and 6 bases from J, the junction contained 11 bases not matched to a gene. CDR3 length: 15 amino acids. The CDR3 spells CASSAADRGRAEAFF. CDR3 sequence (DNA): TGCGCCAGCAGCGCGGCCGACAGGGGCAGAGCTGAAGCTTTCTTT.

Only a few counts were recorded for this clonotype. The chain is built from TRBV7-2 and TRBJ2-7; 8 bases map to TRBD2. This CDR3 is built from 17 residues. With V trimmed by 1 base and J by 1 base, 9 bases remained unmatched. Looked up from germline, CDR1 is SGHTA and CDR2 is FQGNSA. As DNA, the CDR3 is TGTGCCAGCAGCTTAGGGGGTCTAGCGGGTGCTTCCTACGAGCAGTACTTC. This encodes CASSLGGLAGASYEQYF.

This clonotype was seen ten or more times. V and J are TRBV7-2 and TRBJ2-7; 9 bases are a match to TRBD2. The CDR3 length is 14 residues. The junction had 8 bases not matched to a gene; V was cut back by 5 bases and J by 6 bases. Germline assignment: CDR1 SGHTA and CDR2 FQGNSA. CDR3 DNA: TGTGCCAGCAGCCTCATAGCGGGAGTCGGCGAGCAGTACGTC. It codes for CASSLIAGVGEQYV.

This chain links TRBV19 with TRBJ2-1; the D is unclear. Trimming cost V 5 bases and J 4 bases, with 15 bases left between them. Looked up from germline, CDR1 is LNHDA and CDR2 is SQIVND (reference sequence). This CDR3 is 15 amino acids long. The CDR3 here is CASSARPDPYNEQFF. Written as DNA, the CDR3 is TGTGCCAGTAGTGCGAGACCCGACCCTTACAATGAGCAGTTCTTC.

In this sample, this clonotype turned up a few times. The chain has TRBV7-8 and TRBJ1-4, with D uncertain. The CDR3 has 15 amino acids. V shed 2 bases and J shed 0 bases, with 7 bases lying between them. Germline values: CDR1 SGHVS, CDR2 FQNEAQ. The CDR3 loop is CASSLQSTTNEKLFF. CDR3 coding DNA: TGTGCCAGCAGCTTACAATCCACAACTAATGAAAAACTGTTTTTT.

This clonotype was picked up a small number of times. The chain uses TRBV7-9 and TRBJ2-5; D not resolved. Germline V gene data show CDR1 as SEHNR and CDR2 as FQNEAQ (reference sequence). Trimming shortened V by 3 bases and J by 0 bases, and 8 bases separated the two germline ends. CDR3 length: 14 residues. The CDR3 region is CASSFYQNQETQYF. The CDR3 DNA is TGTGCCAGCAGCTTTTATCAAAACCAAGAGACCCAGTACTTC.

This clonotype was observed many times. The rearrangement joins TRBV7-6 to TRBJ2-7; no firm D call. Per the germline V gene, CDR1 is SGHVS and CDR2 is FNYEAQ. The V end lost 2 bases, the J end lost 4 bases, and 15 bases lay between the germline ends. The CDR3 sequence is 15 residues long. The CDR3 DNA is TGTGCCAGCAGCTTATTGATGCCAGTGCCTTACGAGCAGTACGTC. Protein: CASSLLMPVPYEQYV.

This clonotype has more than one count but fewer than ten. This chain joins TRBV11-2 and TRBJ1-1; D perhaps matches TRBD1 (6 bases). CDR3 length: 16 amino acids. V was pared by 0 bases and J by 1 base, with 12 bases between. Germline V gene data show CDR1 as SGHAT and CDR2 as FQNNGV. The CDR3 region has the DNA TGTGCCAGCAGCTTAGATCTCGGCAGGGGGAACACTGAAGCTTTCTTT. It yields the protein CASSLDLGRGNTEAFF. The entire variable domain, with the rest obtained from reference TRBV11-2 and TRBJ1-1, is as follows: EAGVAQSPRYKIIEKRQSVAFWCNPISGHATLYWYQQILGQGPKLLIQFQNNGVVDDSQLPKDRFSAERLKGVDSTLKIQPAKLEDSAVYLCASSLDLGRGNTEAFFGQGTRLTVV.

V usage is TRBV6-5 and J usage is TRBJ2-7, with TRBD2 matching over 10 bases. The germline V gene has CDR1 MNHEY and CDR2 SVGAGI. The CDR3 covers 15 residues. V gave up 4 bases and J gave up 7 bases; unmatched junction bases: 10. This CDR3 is CASSFGGLARREQYF. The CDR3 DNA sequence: TGTGCCAGCAGTTTCGGGGGACTAGCGCGCAGGGAGCAGTACTTC.

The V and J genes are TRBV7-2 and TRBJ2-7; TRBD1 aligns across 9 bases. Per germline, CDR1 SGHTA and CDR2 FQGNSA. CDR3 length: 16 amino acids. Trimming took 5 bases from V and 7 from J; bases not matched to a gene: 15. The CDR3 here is CASSNPPGQGPREQYF. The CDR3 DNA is TGTGCCAGCAGCAATCCACCGGGACAGGGTCCTCGGGAGCAGTACTTC.

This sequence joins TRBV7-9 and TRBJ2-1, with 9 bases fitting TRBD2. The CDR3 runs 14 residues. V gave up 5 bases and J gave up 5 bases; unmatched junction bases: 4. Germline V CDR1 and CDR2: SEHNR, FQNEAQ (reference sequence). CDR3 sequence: CASSQTSGHNEQFF. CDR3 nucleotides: TGTGCCAGCAGCCAGACTAGCGGCCACAATGAGCAGTTCTTC.

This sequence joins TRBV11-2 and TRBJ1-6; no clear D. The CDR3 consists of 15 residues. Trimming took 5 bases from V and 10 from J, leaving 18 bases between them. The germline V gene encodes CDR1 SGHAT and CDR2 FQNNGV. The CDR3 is CASSPGVRDRSPLHF. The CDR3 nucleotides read TGTGCCAGCAGCCCCGGGGTGAGGGATCGCTCACCCCTCCACTTT.

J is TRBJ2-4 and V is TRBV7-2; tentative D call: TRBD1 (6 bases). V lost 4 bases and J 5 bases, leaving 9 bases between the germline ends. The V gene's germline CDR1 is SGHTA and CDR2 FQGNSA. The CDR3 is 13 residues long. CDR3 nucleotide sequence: TGTGCCAGCAGCTATCGACAGGAAAACATTCAGTACTTC. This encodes CASSYRQENIQYF.

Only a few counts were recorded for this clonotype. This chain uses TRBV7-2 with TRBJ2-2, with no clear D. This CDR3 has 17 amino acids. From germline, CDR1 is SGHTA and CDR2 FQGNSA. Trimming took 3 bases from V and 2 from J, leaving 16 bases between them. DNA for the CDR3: TGTGCCAGCAGCTTTCCGACTGAGGAACTAAACACCGGGGAGCTGTTTTTT. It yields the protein CASSFPTEELNTGELFF.

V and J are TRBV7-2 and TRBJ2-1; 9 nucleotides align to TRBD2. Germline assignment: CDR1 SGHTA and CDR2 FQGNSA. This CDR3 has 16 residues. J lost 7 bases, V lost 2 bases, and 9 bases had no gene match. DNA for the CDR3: TGTGCCAGCAGCTTAATAGCGGGAGCTCTAAGGAATGAGCAGTTCTTC. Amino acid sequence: CASSLIAGALRNEQFF. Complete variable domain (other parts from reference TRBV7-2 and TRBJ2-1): GAGVSQSPSNKVTEKGKDVELRCDPISGHTALYWYRQSLGQGLEFLIYFQGNSAPDKSGLPSDRFSAERTGGSVSTLTIQRTQQEDSAVYLCASSLIAGALRNEQFFGPGTRLTVL.

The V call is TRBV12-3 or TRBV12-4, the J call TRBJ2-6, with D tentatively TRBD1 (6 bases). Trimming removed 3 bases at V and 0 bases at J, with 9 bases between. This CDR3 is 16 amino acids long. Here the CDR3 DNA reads TGTGCCAGCAGTTTCCCCAGGGGCTCTGGGGCCAACGTCCTGACTTTC. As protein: CASSFPRGSGANVLTF.

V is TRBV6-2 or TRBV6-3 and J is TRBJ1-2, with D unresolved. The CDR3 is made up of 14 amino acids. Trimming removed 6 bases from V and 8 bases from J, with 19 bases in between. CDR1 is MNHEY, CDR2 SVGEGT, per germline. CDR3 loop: CASSLTMGQSGYTF. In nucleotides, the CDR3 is TGTGCCAGCAGCCTAACGATGGGCCAATCGGGCTACACCTTC.